One sample yielded the 18 T cell receptor beta chains listed below, sequenced in a study of low-dose radiotherapy and immunotherapy resistance in tumors. First-strand cDNA relied on TRAV- and TRBV-specific primers spanning alpha and beta chains. The TCRs were subjected to amplification over approximately 18 PCR cycles employing a constant-region primer in conjunction with a V-primer adapter. TCRdb used MiXCR to reprocess the reads, holding one entry per CDR3 protein. The sample has 85,000 to 95,000 distinct CDR3 sequences; more than 20% are singletons. The time point denotes: after trial treatment. As to treatment: LDRT plus nivolumab, ipilimumab, low-dose cyclophosphamide and aspirin (RACIN trial). The sequencing here drew on PBMCs, taken after low-dose radiotherapy plus immunotherapy. These receptors were collected from a female donor with ovarian cancer.

This clonotype was detected ten times or more. This rearrangement joins TRBV30 to TRBJ1-1; D unresolved. CDR3 length: 13 amino acids. Germline CDR1 reads GTSNPN; CDR2 reads SVGIG (reference sequence). V lost 1 base and J 6 bases, leaving 12 bases between the germline ends. The CDR3 loop reads CAWSGRWAAEAFF. The CDR3 bases are TGTGCCTGGAGTGGCAGGTGGGCAGCTGAAGCTTTCTTT. Looking up the rest from reference TRBV30 and TRBJ1-1 gives the full variable domain: SQTIHQWPATLVQPVGSPLSLECTVEGTSNPNLYWYRQAAGRGLQLLFYSVGIGQISSEVPQNLSASRPQDRQFILSSKKLLLSDSGFYLCAWSGRWAAEAFFGQGTRLTVV.

In its sample, this clonotype was seen many times. This chain connects TRBV11-2 to TRBJ2-2, with a tentative D call TRBD2 (5 bases). Between the trimmed V and J ends, which lost 5 bases and 1 base, there was a span of 11 bases. CDR1 SGHAT and CDR2 FQNNGV come from the germline V gene. The CDR3 spans 15 residues. The CDR3 reads CASSLAAVNTGELFF. The CDR3 nucleotides are TGTGCCAGCAGCCTGGCAGCGGTGAACACCGGGGAGCTGTTTTTT.

This clonotype appeared many times. This rearrangement joins TRBV2 to TRBJ2-1; 10 positions match TRBD1. Germline V gene lookup returns CDR1 SNHLY and CDR2 FYNNEI. The CDR3 totals 15 residues. V dropped 4 bases and J dropped 5; count of bases not matched to a gene: 5. The CDR3 coding sequence is TGTGCCAGCAGTGTCCGGGACAGGGGTGACAATGAGCAGTTCTTC. This sequence encodes CASSVRDRGDNEQFF.

The chain recombines TRBV2 with TRBJ2-3, with TRBD2 identical over 8 bases. The CDR3 extends over 16 amino acids. The germline V gene has CDR1 SNHLY and CDR2 FYNNEI. V was pared by 7 bases and J by 0 bases, with 9 bases of the junction left unmatched. The CDR3 spells CASTSGGGKSTDTQYF. The CDR3 nucleotides are TGTGCCAGCACCTCGGGGGGGGGGAAGAGCACAGATACGCAGTATTTT.

This clonotype was seen a few times. The chain combines TRBV19 with TRBJ1-3; no firm D call. Per germline, CDR1 LNHDA and CDR2 SQIVND (reference sequence). Trimming took off 1 base at V and 0 bases at J, with 10 bases between the two ends. The CDR3 has 16 residues. CDR3 in amino acids: CASSIAAARSGNTIYF. For the CDR3, the DNA is TGTGCCAGTAGTATAGCGGCAGCCCGCTCTGGAAACACCATATATTTT. Using reference TRBV19 and TRBJ1-3 for the parts outside the CDR3, the full variable domain is DGGITQSPKYLFRKEGQNVTLSCEQNLNHDAMYWYRQDPGQGLRLIYYSQIVNDFQKGDIAEGYSVSREKKESFPLTVTSAQKNPTAFYLCASSIAAARSGNTIYFGEGSWLTVV.

The chain carries TRBV29-1 and TRBJ2-3, with 10 nucleotides matching TRBD2. Per the germline V gene, CDR1 is SQVTM and CDR2 is ANQGSEA. J gave up 1 base and V 5 bases, and 3 bases lay outside the gene matches. This CDR3 contains 14 residues. The CDR3 spells CSVSGRGGTDTQYF. The CDR3 coding sequence is TGCAGCGTTAGCGGGAGGGGCGGCACAGATACGCAGTATTTT.

In this sample, this clonotype turned up many times. This chain joins TRBV5-4 and TRBJ1-1; D is undetermined. Germline CDR1 SGHNT, CDR2 YYREEE (reference sequence). The length of the CDR3 is 12 residues. V was trimmed by 1 base and J by 2 bases, leaving 3 bases between them. The CDR3 loop reads CASSLYNTEAFF. CDR3 nucleotide sequence: TGTGCCAGCAGCTTGTACAACACTGAAGCTTTCTTT.

CDR3 region: CAIRGTGSPYEQYF. CDR3 DNA: TGTGCCATCAGGGGGACAGGGTCACCCTACGAGCAGTACTTC. J is TRBJ2-7 and V is TRBV10-3; 9 bases line up with TRBD1. CDR3 length equals 14 residues. V gave up 6 bases and J gave up 2 bases; unmatched junction bases: 5. Germline CDR1 and CDR2: ENHRY and SYGVKD.

The gene calls are TRBV28 and TRBJ2-7; TRBD1 aligns across 8 bases. The CDR3 spans 22 residues. V was clipped by 1 base and J by 8 bases; unmatched bases: 31. Germline CDR1 MDHEN, CDR2 SYDVKM. As DNA, the CDR3 is TGTGCCAGCAGTTTATTGGGCATCTTATTGGGGACTCGGACAGGGACGGGCGAGCAGCAGTACTTC. Its protein product is CASSLLGILLGTRTGTGEQQYF.

In its sample, this clonotype was seen many times. The gene calls are TRBV7-6 and TRBJ2-1; 8 bases fit TRBD1. J was trimmed by 7 bases and V by 5 bases; bases with no gene match: 10. The CDR3 consists of 15 residues. Per the germline V gene, CDR1 is SGHVS and CDR2 is FNYEAQ. The CDR3 region is CASSLGPTGGNEQFF. DNA for the CDR3: TGTGCCAGCAGCCTCGGGCCAACAGGGGGAAATGAGCAGTTCTTC. Based on the CDR3 plus reference TRBV7-6 and TRBJ2-1, the full variable domain is GAGVSQSPRYKVTKRGQDVALRCDPISGHVSLYWYRQALGQGPEFLTYFNYEAQQDKSGLPNDRFSAERPEGSISTLTIQRTEQRDSAMYRCASSLGPTGGNEQFFGPGTRLTVL.

The V and J genes are TRBV6-8 and TRBJ1-2; tentative D call: TRBD1 (5 bases). With 5 bases removed from V and 4 bases from J, the gap between germline ends came to 14 bases. Germline V gene data show CDR1 as MNHGY and CDR2 as SAAAGT. This CDR3 region has 14 residues. The CDR3 here is CASSHIPGGYGYTF. The CDR3, as DNA: TGTGCCAGCAGTCATATCCCGGGGGGCTATGGCTACACCTTC.

This clonotype occurred many times. In DNA form, the CDR3 reads TGTGCCAGCAGCAACTCATTGGAAGTCGCTGAAGCTTTCTTT. It specifies CASSNSLEVAEAFF. The V call is TRBV7-9, the J call TRBJ1-1; D uncertain. This CDR3 region has 14 residues. Germline CDR1 SEHNR, CDR2 FQNEAQ (reference sequence). With 5 bases removed from V and 6 bases from J, the gap between germline ends came to 16 bases. Complete variable domain (other parts from reference TRBV7-9 and TRBJ1-1): DTGVSQNPRHKITKRGQNVTFRCDPISEHNRLYWYRQTLGQGPEFLTYFQNEAQLEKSRLLSDRFSAERPKGSFSTLEIQRTEQGDSAMYLCASSNSLEVAEAFFGQGTRLTVV.

Note on this clonotype: A clone one base away is much larger, so this may be a read error. The conserved closing phenylalanine or tryptophan is absent in this CDR3, likely reflecting a read error. The gene calls are TRBV20-1 and TRBJ2-5, with D tentatively TRBD1 (5 bases). Germline V gene data show CDR1 as DFQATT and CDR2 as SNEGSKA (reference sequence). This CDR3 is built from 13 residues. Trimming stripped 1 base from V and 1 base from J, with 7 bases between. CDR3 amino acids: CSARVRAQETQYL. CDR3 DNA: TGCAGTGCTAGAGTCAGGGCCCAAGAGACCCAGTACCTC.

V is TRBV5-1 and J is TRBJ2-2; a weak D match, TRBD2 (6 bases). Per germline, CDR1 SGHRS and CDR2 YFSETQ. V gave up 6 bases and J gave up 3 bases, with 15 bases separating them. The CDR3 spans 15 residues. In DNA, the CDR3 is TGCGCCAGCAACCCCCTGACGGGAGACACCGGGGAGCTGTTTTTT. As protein: CASNPLTGDTGELFF. The full variable domain, in which reference TRBV5-1 and TRBJ2-2 provide the parts outside the CDR3, is KAGVTQTPRYLIKTRGQQVTLSCSPISGHRSVSWYQQTPGQGLQFLFEYFSETQRNKGNFPGRFSGRQFSNSRSEMNVSTLELGDSALYLCASNPLTGDTGELFFGEGSRLTVL.

This clonotype was detected many times. This rearrangement joins TRBV12-3 or TRBV12-4 to TRBJ1-5; D is unresolved. This CDR3 comprises 14 residues. Trimming took 8 bases from V and 2 from J, leaving 13 bases between them. This chain's CDR3 is CASGLSRGNQPQHF. CDR3 nucleotide sequence: TGTGCCAGCGGCCTAAGTCGCGGCAATCAGCCCCAGCATTTT.

This clonotype was counted many times. The chain carries TRBV2 and TRBJ1-4, with D tentatively TRBD1 (5 bases). V dropped 7 bases and J dropped 3 bases, with 12 bases sitting between them. Germline V gene sequence: CDR1 SNHLY, CDR2 FYNNEI. The CDR3 has 14 residues. The CDR3 nucleotides read TGTGCCAGCATGGGGCCTCGGCCTAATGAAAAACTGTTTTTT. It specifies CASMGPRPNEKLFF.

This clonotype has at least ten counts. The rearrangement joins TRBV27 to TRBJ2-5; a possible D gene is TRBD2 (6 bases). The CDR3 length is 17 residues. Germline V gives CDR1 MNHEY, CDR2 SMNVEV (reference sequence). V dropped 6 bases and J dropped 5 bases, with 25 bases sitting between them. CDR3 protein: CASRGTASDFGGETQYF. CDR3 bases: TGTGCCAGCAGGGGGACGGCAAGCGATTTTGGGGGGGAGACCCAGTACTTC.

This clonotype has at least ten counts. V usage is TRBV7-2 and J usage is TRBJ2-6; tentatively, D is TRBD1 (6 bases). CDR3 length: 16 residues. The V end lost 0 bases, the J end lost 2 bases, and 8 bases lay between the germline ends. Germline V CDR1 and CDR2: SGHTA, FQGNSA. DNA for the CDR3: TGTGCCAGCAGCTTAGCTACAGGGACTGGGGCCAACGTCCTGACTTTC. Translation: CASSLATGTGANVLTF.